These 19 T cell receptor beta chains share one sample of origin, sequenced in a study of human T cells and chemical hapten exposure. TCRdb redid the calling of the RACE reads with MiXCR, one entry per CDR3 protein. The sample records 350,000 to 400,000 distinct CDR3 sequences, more than 5% being singletons. Time point defined: patch test 2, 6 weeks after DPC sensitization. Treatment described: therapeutic diphenylcyclopropenone sensitization with weekly scalp DPC. Sequenced here: whole blood, sampled in connection with sensitization to the hapten diphenylcyclopropenone (DPC). These TCRs come from a woman aged 18-29 years with alopecia areata. Some clones in this sample may be carry-over from other donors' samples.

A few counts support this clonotype. V gene TRBV2 combines with J gene TRBJ2-3; TRBD2 matches 8 bases. CDR3 length: 15 amino acids. Per germline, CDR1 SNHLY and CDR2 FYNNEI. Unmatched junction bases numbered 6, after V lost 6 bases and J lost 1 base. CDR3 DNA sequence: TGTGCCAGCAGGGGAGGACTAGCCCGCACAGATACGCAGTATTTT. This encodes CASRGGLARTDTQYF. Full variable domain (outside the CDR3, taken from reference TRBV2 and TRBJ2-3): EPEVTQTPSHQVTQMGQEVILRCVPISNHLYFYWYRQILGQKVEFLVSFYNNEISEKSEIFDDQFSVERPDGSNFTLKIRSTKLEDSAMYFCASRGGLARTDTQYFGPGTRLTVL.

This clonotype was detected a few times. The chain employs TRBV2 and TRBJ1-2; D may be TRBD1 (5 bases). Trimming took 9 bases from V and 6 from J, leaving 17 bases between them. This CDR3 comprises 13 residues. CDR1 is SNHLY and CDR2 is FYNNEI in the germline V gene. The CDR3 nucleotides are TGTGCCAGAGGGACTCGTGAAGGGGATGGCTACACCTTC. Protein sequence: CARGTREGDGYTF.

This clonotype was observed many times. The J gene is TRBJ1-1, the V gene TRBV6-5; D call uncertain. Germline V gene data show CDR1 as MNHEY and CDR2 as SVGAGI. The CDR3 sequence is 15 residues long. With 3 bases removed from V and 5 bases from J, the gap between germline ends came to 16 bases. The CDR3 is CASSYFAPARTEAFF. For the CDR3, the DNA is TGTGCCAGCAGTTATTTTGCCCCGGCCCGGACTGAAGCTTTCTTT.

On this clonotype: A much larger clonotype is one base distant, so this may be a read error. No conserved phenylalanine or tryptophan ends this CDR3, so it is likely a read error. The chain uses TRBV4-3 and TRBJ2-1, with TRBD2 identical over 11 bases. Germline-derived CDR1 and CDR2 are LGHNA and YSLEER. This CDR3 has 15 amino acids. V was pared by 2 bases and J by 10 bases, with 7 bases of the junction left unmatched. The CDR3 nucleotides read TGCGCCAGCAGCCAACTACTAGCGGGGGCCCTGGAGCAGTTCTTA. Protein sequence: CASSQLLAGALEQFL.

In this sample, this clonotype turned up a few times. The chain is built from TRBV5-1 and TRBJ2-2; TRBD2 agrees at 15 bases. Germline V gene data show CDR1 as SGHRS and CDR2 as YFSETQ. The CDR3 loop spans 17 amino acids. With 4 bases clipped from V and 4 bases from J, the junction kept 5 bases outside the gene matches. The CDR3 sequence is CASSRGLAGGRTGELFF. CDR3 in DNA: TGCGCCAGCAGCAGGGGACTAGCGGGGGGCCGCACCGGGGAGCTGTTTTTT.

This clonotype was detected many times. The V gene is TRBV27, the J gene TRBJ1-5; tentative D call: TRBD1 (6 bases). The germline V gene encodes CDR1 MNHEY and CDR2 SMNVEV (reference sequence). The CDR3 is 15 residues long. V gave up 6 bases and J gave up 4 bases, with 16 bases separating them. The CDR3 sequence: CASSQFGQTNQPQHF. The CDR3 coding sequence is TGTGCCAGCAGCCAGTTCGGACAGACAAATCAGCCCCAGCATTTT.

This clonotype was detected many times. V gene TRBV24-1 combines with J gene TRBJ1-4; no firm D call. The germline V gene has CDR1 KGHDR and CDR2 SFDVKD. V gave up 4 bases and J gave up 0 bases, with 8 bases separating them. This CDR3 is 15 amino acids long. The CDR3 sequence is CATSDKDATNEKLFF. The CDR3 DNA follows: TGTGCCACCAGTGACAAAGATGCAACTAATGAAAAACTGTTTTTT.

This clonotype has at least ten counts. V and J are TRBV4-1 and TRBJ2-3; the D gene is possibly TRBD2 (5 bases). The CDR3 sequence is 20 residues long. Germline CDR1 and CDR2: MGHRA and YSYEKL. The ends were cut back, 5 bases at V and 0 bases at J, with 27 bases in the middle. CDR3 bases: TGCGCCAGCAGCACCCGCGGGCCAAGATACAGTAAGCCTAGCACAGATACGCAGTATTTT. The encoded protein is CASSTRGPRYSKPSTDTQYF.

This clonotype appeared a few times. The chain links TRBV28 to TRBJ2-7, with 8 nucleotides matching TRBD1. CDR3 length equals 13 residues. CDR1 MDHEN and CDR2 SYDVKM come from the germline V gene. V lost 6 bases and J lost 7; bases outside the gene matches: 8. CDR3 sequence reads: CASRHQGAGEQYF. The CDR3 DNA sequence: TGTGCCAGCAGGCATCAGGGGGCAGGGGAGCAGTACTTC. Looking up the rest from reference TRBV28 and TRBJ2-7 gives the full variable domain: DVKVTQSSRYLVKRTGEKVFLECVQDMDHENMFWYRQDPGLGLRLIYFSYDVKMKEKGDIPEGYSVSREKKERFSLILESASTNQTSMYLCASRHQGAGEQYFGPGTRLTVT.

This clonotype has more than one count but fewer than ten. This sequence joins TRBV27 and TRBJ2-5, with 10 bases lining up with TRBD2. Germline V gene sequence: CDR1 MNHEY, CDR2 SMNVEV (reference sequence). Germline trimming cut 3 bases from V and 5 bases from J; bases unmatched to any gene: 6. CDR3 size: 15 residues. The CDR3 loop reads CASSFLAGGPETQYF. DNA for the CDR3: TGTGCCAGCAGTTTTTTAGCGGGGGGCCCGGAGACCCAGTACTTC.

This chain connects TRBV9 to TRBJ2-7, with 10 bases that match TRBD1. Trimming removed 0 bases from V and 2 bases from J; junction bases left unmatched: 2. Looked up from germline, CDR1 is SGDLS and CDR2 is YYNGEE. This CDR3 has 15 residues. CDR3 sequence reads: CASSVGGTGAYEQYF. In DNA, the CDR3 is TGTGCCAGCAGCGTAGGCGGGACAGGGGCCTACGAGCAGTACTTC. Full variable domain (missing parts from reference TRBV9 and TRBJ2-7): DSGVTQTPKHLITATGQRVTLRCSPRSGDLSVYWYQQSLDQGLQFLIQYYNGEERAKGNILERFSAQQFPDLHSELNLSSLELGDSALYFCASSVGGTGAYEQYFGPGTRLTVT.

This clonotype has more than one count but fewer than ten. This chain links TRBV2 with TRBJ1-2; D uncertain. There are 14 residues in the CDR3. Trimming pared 5 bases from V and 2 bases from J, leaving 12 bases between. The germline V gene encodes CDR1 SNHLY and CDR2 FYNNEI. Here the CDR3 DNA reads TGTGCCAGCAGTACCGAAAATTTAAACTATGGCTACACCTTC. This codes for CASSTENLNYGYTF.

This clonotype has a count of ten or more. The chain links TRBV20-1 to TRBJ2-7; 8 bases are shared with TRBD2. The ends lost 4 bases at V and 3 bases at J; junction bases unmatched: 5. Germline V gene data show CDR1 as DFQATT and CDR2 as SNEGSKA (reference sequence). The CDR3 runs 13 residues. CDR3 sequence reads: CSATTGTSYEQYF. CDR3 coding DNA: TGCAGTGCTACCACCGGGACTAGCTACGAGCAGTACTTC.

This clonotype showed up many times. The CDR3 region has the DNA TGCAGCGCACGACAGGGATTGAACACTGAAGCTTTCTTT. Amino acids: CSARQGLNTEAFF. The V call is TRBV29-1, the J call TRBJ1-1; 7 positions agree with TRBD1. Germline CDR1 SQVTM, CDR2 ANQGSEA. The J segment lost 0 bases and the V segment lost 7 bases, leaving 5 bases of the junction unmatched. There are 13 residues in the CDR3.

This clonotype has a handful of counts. The rearrangement links TRBV12-3 or TRBV12-4 to TRBJ2-7; TRBD1 matches 10 bases. The CDR3 contains 17 residues. Trimming took 5 bases from V and 6 from J; bases not matched to a gene: 16. The CDR3 loop reads CASSRSYGTGVPFEQYF. In DNA, the CDR3 is TGTGCCAGCAGTCGATCCTACGGGACAGGGGTACCCTTCGAGCAGTACTTC.

V usage is TRBV6-2 or TRBV6-3 and J usage is TRBJ1-5; unclear D gene. Germline assignment: CDR1 MNHEY and CDR2 SVGEGT. CDR3 size: 13 residues. The V and J ends lost 5 bases and 4 bases respectively, with 9 bases between them. CDR3: CASSHRLNQPQHF. CDR3 sequence (DNA): TGTGCCAGCAGTCATAGACTGAATCAGCCCCAGCATTTT.

This clonotype was recorded a few times. The rearrangement uses TRBV28 and TRBJ2-5, with D maybe TRBD1 (5 bases). The V gene lost 5 bases and the J gene lost 8 bases, with 15 bases spanning the gap. Per the germline V gene, CDR1 is MDHEN and CDR2 is SYDVKM. The CDR3 covers 13 residues. In DNA, the CDR3 is TGTGCCAGCAGTCCCGCCCTAACAGGTACCCAGTACTTC. Translated: CASSPALTGTQYF.

The V call is TRBV6-5, the J call TRBJ2-7; the D is unclear. CDR3 length: 15 residues. Trimming shortened V by 2 bases and J by 1 base, and 12 bases separated the two germline ends. Germline CDR1 reads MNHEY; CDR2 reads SVGAGI. The CDR3 is CASSYVPTPSYEQYF. The CDR3 bases are TGTGCCAGCAGTTACGTCCCGACCCCATCCTACGAGCAGTACTTC.

The rearrangement uses TRBV6-6 and TRBJ2-2, with D unresolved. Trimming pared 2 bases from V and 5 bases from J, leaving 15 bases between. Germline V CDR1 and CDR2: MNHNY, SVGAGI (reference sequence). This CDR3 spans 16 amino acids. CDR3 coding DNA: TGTGCCAGCAGTTACGGCCCGACCCTCATAACCGGGGAGCTGTTTTTT. This sequence encodes CASSYGPTLITGELFF.